This T cell receptor (beta chain) was observed in a study of sequential checkpoint blockade in melanoma. The overall study: First-line arms were nivolumab then ipilimumab, or the reverse, randomized 1:1.

Treatment given: randomized to nivolumab then ipilimumab (arm A) or the reverse (arm B). From thawed PBMCs, live CD3+CD8+ cells negative for CD19 and CD56 were sorted. From germline, CDR1 is MNHEY and CDR2 SVGAGI. The CDR3 is 14 residues long. The V end was cut by 3 bases, the J end by 4 bases, with 9 bases between. Data came from immunoSEQ multiplex PCR; TCRdb stores just in-frame clones and leaves some out. The table shows some 35,000 clones, with about 88% occurring only once. The clonotype originates from a human donor with melanoma. The chain carries TRBV6-5 and TRBJ1-4; D remains ambiguous. The source material was CD8+ T cells sorted from blood (inferred from file names), sampled from a patient given nivolumab and ipilimumab in sequence. CDR3 sequence (DNA): TGTGCCAGCAGTTATTCGGGTTATAATGAAAAACTGTTTTTT. Its translation is CASSYSGYNEKLFF.